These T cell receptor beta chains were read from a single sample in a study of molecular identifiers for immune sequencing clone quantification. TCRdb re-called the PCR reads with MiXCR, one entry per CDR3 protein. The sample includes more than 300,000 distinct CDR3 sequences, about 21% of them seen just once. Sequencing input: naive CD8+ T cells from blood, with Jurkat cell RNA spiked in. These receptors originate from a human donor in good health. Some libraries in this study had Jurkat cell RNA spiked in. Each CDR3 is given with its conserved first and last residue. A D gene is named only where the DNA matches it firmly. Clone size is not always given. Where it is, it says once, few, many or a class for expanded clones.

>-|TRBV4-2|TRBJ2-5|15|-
CASSQEPQGKETQYF
TGTGCCAGCAGCCAAGAACCGCAGGGTAAGGAGACCCAGTACTTC
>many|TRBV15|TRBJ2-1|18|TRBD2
CATSRDRASGRNYNEQFF
TGTGCCACCAGCAGAGATCGGGCTAGCGGGAGGAACTACAATGAGCAGTTCTTC
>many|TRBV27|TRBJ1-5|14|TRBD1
CASSLQGANQPQHF
TGTGCCAGCAGTCTTCAGGGGGCCAATCAGCCCCAGCATTTT
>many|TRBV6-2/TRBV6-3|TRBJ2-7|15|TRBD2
CASSFDAGLVYEQYF
TGTGCCAGCAGCTTCGATGCGGGACTAGTCTACGAGCAGTACTTC
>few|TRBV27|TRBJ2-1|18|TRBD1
CASSPEDRAWGSYNEQFF
TGTGCCAGCAGTCCCGAGGACAGGGCATGGGGGTCCTACAATGAGCAGTTCTTC
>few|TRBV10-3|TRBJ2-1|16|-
CAISEVGGGYYNEQFF
TGTGCCATCAGTGAGGTGGGGGGTGGCTACTACAATGAGCAGTTCTTC
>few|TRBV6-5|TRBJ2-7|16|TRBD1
CAGSYEVEGAPYEQYF
TGTGCCGGCAGTTATGAGGTTGAGGGGGCTCCCTACGAGCAGTACTTC
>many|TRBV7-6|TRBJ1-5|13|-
CASSQEGIQPQHF
TGTGCCAGCAGCCAAGAGGGGATCCAGCCCCAGCATTTT
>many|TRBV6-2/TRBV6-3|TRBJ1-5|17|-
CASSYPTAGVSNQPQHF
TGTGCCAGCAGTTACCCAACCGCGGGAGTTAGCAATCAGCCCCAGCATTTT
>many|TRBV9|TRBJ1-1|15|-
CASSPYAGAGTEAFF
TGTGCCAGCAGCCCCTATGCGGGGGCAGGCACTGAAGCTTTCTTT
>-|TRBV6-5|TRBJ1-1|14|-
CASSYSVDGREAFF
TGTGCCAGCAGTTACTCTGTGGATGGGAGAGAGGCTTTCTTT
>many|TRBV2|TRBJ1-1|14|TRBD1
CASSPGQGSAEAFF
TGTGCCAGCAGCCCGGGACAGGGTAGCGCTGAAGCTTTCTTT
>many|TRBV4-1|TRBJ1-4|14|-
CASSHPEGGRRVFF
TGCGCCAGCAGCCACCCAGAAGGGGGGCGTCGGGTGTTTTTT
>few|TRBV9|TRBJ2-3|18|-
CASSGATGLSLPTDTQYF
TGTGCCAGCAGCGGAGCCACGGGGCTCTCTCTCCCCACAGATACGCAGTATTTT
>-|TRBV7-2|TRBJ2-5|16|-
CASSLEGLAGRGTQYF
TGTGCCAGCAGCTTAGAAGGACTGGCGGGACGAGGGACCCAGTACTTC
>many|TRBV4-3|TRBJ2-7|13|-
CASSPGLYYEQYF
TGCGCCAGCAGCCCGGGACTTTACTACGAGCAGTACTTC
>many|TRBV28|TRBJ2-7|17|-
CASSLEFARGTLYEQYF
TGTGCCAGCAGTTTAGAGTTCGCCCGGGGCACCCTCTACGAGCAGTACTTC
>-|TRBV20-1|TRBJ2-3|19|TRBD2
CSARARTSGRPHSTDTQYF
TGCAGTGCTAGAGCCCGGACTAGCGGGAGGCCCCATAGCACAGATACGCAGTATTTT
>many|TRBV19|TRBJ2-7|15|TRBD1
CASSISGTGRNEQYF
TGTGCCAGTAGTATTTCCGGGACAGGGCGCAACGAGCAGTACTTC
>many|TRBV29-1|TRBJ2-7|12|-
CSVEEGGMWEYF
TGCAGCGTTGAAGAGGGCGGCATGTGGGAGTACTTC
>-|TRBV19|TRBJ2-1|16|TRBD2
CASSTSSGRSYNEQFF
TGTGCCAGTAGTACCTCTAGCGGGCGGTCCTACAATGAGCAGTTCTTC
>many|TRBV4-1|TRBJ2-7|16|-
CASSQDLSPDSYEQYF
TGCGCCAGCAGCCAAGATCTTTCACCAGACTCCTACGAGCAGTACTTC
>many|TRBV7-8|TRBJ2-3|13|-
CASLGPRTDTQYF
TGTGCCAGCCTGGGACCGCGCACAGATACGCAGTATTTT
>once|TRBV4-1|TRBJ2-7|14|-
CASSQDPLAYEQYF
TGCGCCAGCAGCCAAGATCCTTTAGCCTACGAGCAGTACTTC
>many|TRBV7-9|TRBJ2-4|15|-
CASSSDYLAKNIQYF
TGTGCCAGCAGCTCCGACTATCTAGCCAAAAACATTCAGTACTTC
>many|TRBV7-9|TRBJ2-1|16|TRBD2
CASSTTSGRLFLEQFF
TGTGCCAGCAGCACGACTAGCGGGAGGTTGTTTCTTGAGCAGTTCTTC
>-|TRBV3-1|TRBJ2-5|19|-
CASSQDWGDVSYVQETQYF
TGTGCCAGCAGCCAAGATTGGGGCGACGTCAGTTACGTGCAAGAGACCCAGTACTTC
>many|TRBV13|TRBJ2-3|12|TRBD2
CAIGGRSDTQYF
TGTGCCATCGGCGGGAGGTCAGATACGCAGTATTTT
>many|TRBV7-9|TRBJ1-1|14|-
CASSLNVDNTEAFF
TGTGCCAGCAGCTTAAACGTGGATAACACTGAAGCTTTCTTT
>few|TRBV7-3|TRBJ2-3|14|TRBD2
CASSPSGGVDTQYF
TGTGCCAGCAGCCCTAGCGGGGGGGTCGATACGCAGTATTTT
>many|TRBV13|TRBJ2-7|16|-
CASSLGRGLTSYEQYF
TGTGCCAGCAGCTTAGGCAGGGGCCTAACCTCCTACGAGCAGTACTTC
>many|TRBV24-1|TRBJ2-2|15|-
CATSDFLEGTGELFF
TGTGCCACCAGTGATTTTTTGGAAGGGACCGGGGAGCTGTTTTTT
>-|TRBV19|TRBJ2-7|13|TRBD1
CASSISGGSEQYF
TGTGCCAGTAGTATTTCAGGGGGCTCCGAGCAGTACTTC
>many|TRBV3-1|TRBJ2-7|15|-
CASSQKSGRDREQYF
TGTGCCAGCAGCCAAAAGTCGGGACGAGATCGCGAGCAGTACTTC
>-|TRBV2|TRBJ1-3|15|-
CASSEIGGFGNTIYF
TGTGCCAGCAGTGAAATCGGGGGATTTGGAAACACCATATATTTT
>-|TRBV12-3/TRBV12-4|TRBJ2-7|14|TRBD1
CASSLSDRVHEQYF
TGTGCCAGCAGTCTCTCGGACAGGGTCCACGAGCAGTACTTC
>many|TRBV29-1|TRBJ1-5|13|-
CSVHRGRNQPQHF
TGCAGCGTTCATCGGGGTCGCAATCAGCCCCAGCATTTT
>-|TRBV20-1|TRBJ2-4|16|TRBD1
CSARDLYGQGVNIQYF
TGCAGTGCTAGAGATTTATATGGGCAGGGGGTAAACATTCAGTACTTC
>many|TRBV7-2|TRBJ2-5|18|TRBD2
CASSLDLAGGPFRETQYF
TGTGCCAGCAGCTTGGACCTAGCGGGGGGGCCATTCAGAGAGACCCAGTACTTC
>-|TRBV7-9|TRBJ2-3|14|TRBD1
CASRLGQGVDTQYF
TGTGCCAGCCGCCTGGGACAGGGGGTGGATACGCAGTATTTT
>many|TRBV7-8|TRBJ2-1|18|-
CASSLVMGGPSSYNEQFF
TGTGCCAGCAGCTTAGTCATGGGGGGCCCGAGCTCCTACAATGAGCAGTTCTTC